This entry lists 4 T cell receptor beta chains sequenced from one sample in a study of blood T cell repertoires in COVID-19. Sequencing was performed with immunoSEQ multiplex PCR; in TCRdb, only in-frame clones are kept and a portion is missing. The sample lists under 200,000 clones, over 70% occurring once. What was sequenced was peripheral blood. These receptors originate from a man in his 70s with acute or convalescent COVID-19.

This clone was counted only a few times. V gene TRBV6-6 combines with J gene TRBJ2-1; TRBD1 aligns across 8 bases. After removal of 6 bases from V and 8 bases from J, the junction contained 15 bases not matched to a gene. This CDR3 has 16 residues. Germline V gives CDR1 MNHNY, CDR2 SVGAGI (reference sequence). The CDR3 nucleotides read TGTGCCAGCAGAGGGCTAACAGGGGGTAATGGCTATGAGCAGTTCTTC. Encoded protein: CASRGLTGGNGYEQFF.

The V and J genes are TRBV18 and TRBJ1-1, with 10 bases identical to TRBD1. Germline trimming cut 4 bases from V and 2 bases from J; bases unmatched to any gene: 4. The CDR3 is 15 amino acids. Germline V lookup: CDR1 KGHSH, CDR2 LQKENI. The CDR3: CASSRDRGHNTEAFF. Here the CDR3 DNA reads TGTGCCAGCTCACGAGACAGGGGGCACAACACTGAAGCTTTCTTT.

This clone was observed a single time. The J gene is TRBJ2-2, the V gene TRBV24-1; D is ambiguous. Germline CDR1 is KGHDR and CDR2 is SFDVKD. The CDR3 runs 15 residues. The V and J ends lost 1 base and 0 bases respectively, with 5 bases between them. The CDR3 loop reads CATSDLLANTGELFF. CDR3 in DNA: TGTGCCACCAGTGATTTATTAGCGAACACCGGGGAGCTGTTTTTT.

The V gene is TRBV30, the J gene TRBJ1-3, with D unclear. The CDR3 is made up of 14 amino acids. The V end lost 1 base, the J end lost 0 bases, and 7 bases lay between the germline ends. CDR1 and CDR2 (germline): GTSNPN, SVGIG (reference sequence). The CDR3 region has the DNA TGTGCCTGGAGTGCCGGTGCCTCTGGAAACACCATATATTTT. As protein: CAWSAGASGNTIYF.